This passage covers 5 T cell receptor beta chains from one sample sequenced in a study of beta chain features in type 1 diabetes. cDNA synthesis used the whole RNA isolate, giving expressed TCRB sequences. Sequenced by immunoSEQ multiplex PCR; TCRdb stores in-frame clones only, minus some. The top ten clones hold 2% of a sample with 30,000 to 40,000 clones, almost 65% of them seen once. Sequencing was performed on Tregs from blood. These receptors originate from a woman under 40 in good health.

V usage is TRBV15 and J usage is TRBJ2-3, with 12 bases aligning to TRBD2. The CDR3 extends over 15 amino acids. The V gene end was trimmed by 6 bases and the J gene end by 3 bases; junction bases not matched to a gene: 4. Looked up from germline, CDR1 is LNHNV and CDR2 is YYDKDF (reference sequence). DNA of the CDR3: TGTGCCACCAGGACTAGCGGGAGACCGACAGATACGCAGTATTTT. It translates to CATRTSGRPTDTQYF.

The chain carries TRBV4-2 and TRBJ2-7; 7 positions match TRBD2. The germline CDR1 and CDR2 sequences are LGHNA and YNFKEQ. This CDR3 region has 13 residues. V lost 1 base to trimming and J lost 6 bases; unmatched junction nucleotides: 3. This CDR3 is CASSQAGGGEQYF. The CDR3 nucleotides are TGTGCCAGCAGCCAAGCTGGCGGGGGCGAGCAGTACTTC.

The chain uses TRBV27 and TRBJ1-2, with D possibly being TRBD1 (5 bases). CDR1 is MNHEY, CDR2 SMNVEV, per germline (reference sequence). CDR3 length: 13 residues. V was shortened by 5 bases and J by 2 bases, with 9 bases between the two germline ends. CDR3 in amino acids: CASSTGVNYGYTF. The CDR3 DNA is TGTGCCAGCAGTACAGGAGTAAACTATGGCTACACCTTC.

This clone was counted only a few times. The rearrangement joins TRBV7-8 to TRBJ2-5, with D maybe TRBD2 (5 bases). Germline V gives CDR1 SGHVS, CDR2 FQNEAQ. This CDR3 region has 13 residues. Trimming cost V 1 base and J 5 bases, with 8 bases left between them. The CDR3 DNA follows: TGTGCCAGCAGCTTAGAGGGAGTTGAGACCCAGTACTTC. This translates into CASSLEGVETQYF.

The gene calls are TRBV5-1 and TRBJ2-2; 12 bases align to TRBD2. The germline CDR1 and CDR2 sequences are SGHRS and YFSETQ. J was trimmed by 5 bases and V by 4 bases; bases with no gene match: 3. The CDR3 totals 15 residues. CDR3 sequence reads: CASSNTSGRTGELFF. The CDR3 DNA reads as TGCGCCAGCAGCAACACTAGCGGGAGGACCGGGGAGCTGTTTTTT.